These 24 T cell receptor beta chains were sequenced from one sample in a study of blood T cell repertoires in COVID-19. Clones were sequenced by immunoSEQ multiplex PCR, and TCRdb holds only the in-frame ones, with some missing. The sample shows 200,000 to 300,000 clones, roughly 80% of them seen only once. Input material: peripheral blood. The source of these receptors is a woman older than 75 with acute or convalescent COVID-19.

The chain has TRBV19 and TRBJ1-5; TRBD1 aligns across 7 bases. The junction had 11 bases not matched to a gene; V was cut back by 4 bases and J by 2 bases. CDR3 length equals 17 residues. Germline lookup yields CDR1 LNHDA and CDR2 SQIVND (reference sequence). The CDR3: CASSTRQGGFGNQPQHF. CDR3 DNA: TGTGCCAGTAGTACCCGACAGGGTGGGTTCGGCAATCAGCCCCAGCATTTT.

CDR3 sequence reads: CASRGQGFGGYTF. The CDR3 DNA reads as TGTGCCAGCAGAGGACAGGGTTTTGGGGGCTACACCTTC. V and J are TRBV2 and TRBJ1-2; 8 bases are a match to TRBD1. Germline-derived CDR1 and CDR2 are SNHLY and FYNNEI. V lost 6 bases and J lost 8; bases outside the gene matches: 8. There are 13 residues in the CDR3.

This chain joins TRBV4-2 and TRBJ1-5; D gene unclear. The V gene lost 0 bases and the J gene lost 0 bases, with 6 bases spanning the gap. The CDR3 runs 15 residues. The germline V gene encodes CDR1 LGHNA and CDR2 YNFKEQ. CDR3: CASSQDAYSNQPQHF. Here the CDR3 DNA reads TGTGCCAGCAGCCAAGATGCCTATAGCAATCAGCCCCAGCATTTT.

V and J are TRBV6-6 and TRBJ1-3; perhaps TRBD1 as D (5 bases). From germline, CDR1 is MNHNY and CDR2 SVGAGI (reference sequence). This CDR3 contains 14 residues. Between the trimmed V and J ends, which lost 1 base and 4 bases, there was a span of 8 bases. CDR3 nucleotides: TGTGCCAGCAGTTACTTGGGGCCAGGAAACACCATATATTTT. It codes for CASSYLGPGNTIYF.

This rearrangement joins TRBV27 to TRBJ2-7; TRBD1 matches at 7 bases. V lost 5 bases to trimming and J lost 4 bases; unmatched junction nucleotides: 11. Germline V gene sequence: CDR1 MNHEY, CDR2 SMNVEV (reference sequence). This CDR3 contains 15 residues. Here the CDR3 DNA reads TGTGCCAGCAGTCCCCGGACAGGAGCAATTTACGAGCAGTACTTC. Protein: CASSPRTGAIYEQYF.

The chain uses TRBV6-5 and TRBJ2-3, with a tentative D call TRBD2 (5 bases). V lost 2 bases, J lost 0 bases, and 12 bases lay in between. The V gene's germline CDR1 is MNHEY and CDR2 SVGAGI. CDR3 size: 16 residues. CDR3 loop: CASSYNWRRSTDTQYF. DNA of the CDR3: TGTGCCAGCAGTTACAATTGGAGGCGTAGCACAGATACGCAGTATTTT.

The chain combines TRBV5-1 with TRBJ1-2, with D uncertain. V was cut by 2 bases and J by 3 bases, with 8 bases left in between. Germline loops: CDR1 SGHRS, CDR2 YFSETQ. CDR3 length: 13 amino acids. The CDR3: CASSLETHYGYTF. As DNA, the CDR3 is TGCGCCAGCAGCTTAGAAACACACTATGGCTACACCTTC. The variable domain in full, with the rest retrieved from reference TRBV5-1 and TRBJ1-2, is KAGVTQTPRYLIKTRGQQVTLSCSPISGHRSVSWYQQTPGQGLQFLFEYFSETQRNKGNFPGRFSGRQFSNSRSEMNVSTLELGDSALYLCASSLETHYGYTFGSGTRLTVV.

This rearrangement joins TRBV12-5 to TRBJ1-2; 11 bases agree with TRBD1. Trimming removed 6 bases from V and 4 bases from J; junction bases left unmatched: 4. The CDR3 sequence is 14 residues long. CDR1 LGHNT and CDR2 FRNRAP come from the germline V gene. This chain's CDR3 is CASGPGQGAYGYTF. In nucleotides, the CDR3 is TGTGCTAGTGGCCCCGGACAGGGGGCCTATGGCTACACCTTC.

This chain uses TRBV5-1 with TRBJ2-5; no definite D call. V dropped 2 bases and J dropped 0 bases, with 5 bases sitting between them. The CDR3 is 13 amino acids. Germline values: CDR1 SGHRS, CDR2 YFSETQ. The CDR3 DNA follows: TGCGCCAGCAGCTTACTGTACCAAGAGACCCAGTACTTC. The encoded protein is CASSLLYQETQYF. Based on the CDR3 plus reference TRBV5-1 and TRBJ2-5, the full variable domain is KAGVTQTPRYLIKTRGQQVTLSCSPISGHRSVSWYQQTPGQGLQFLFEYFSETQRNKGNFPGRFSGRQFSNSRSEMNVSTLELGDSALYLCASSLLYQETQYFGPGTRLLVL.

The chain is built from TRBV6-5 and TRBJ1-3; D is possibly TRBD1 (5 bases). The CDR3 runs to 15 residues. V lost 6 bases and J lost 0, with 12 bases in between. Germline V gives CDR1 MNHEY, CDR2 SVGAGI. The CDR3 sequence: CASSPDTRSGNTIYF. CDR3 coding DNA: TGTGCCAGCAGCCCGGACACTCGCTCTGGAAACACCATATATTTT.

Concerning this clone: Other DNA variants within this sample encode the same CDR3. The CDR3 DNA sequence: TGTGCCAGCTCACCTCTAGGGGGCACTGAAGCTTTCTTT. Protein sequence: CASSPLGGTEAFF. The chain employs TRBV18 and TRBJ1-1, with D tentatively TRBD1 (6 bases). Germline V gene data show CDR1 as KGHSH and CDR2 as LQKENI. Trimming pared 3 bases from V and 4 bases from J, leaving 9 bases between. This CDR3 contains 13 residues.

The chain carries TRBV18 and TRBJ1-4; D gene unclear. Germline V gene sequence: CDR1 KGHSH, CDR2 LQKENI. Trimming stripped 3 bases from V and 7 bases from J, with 9 bases between. CDR3 length: 13 amino acids. The DNA of the CDR3 is TGTGCCAGCTCACCCAGGCGGGGTGAAAAACTGTTTTTT. Protein product: CASSPRRGEKLFF.

This chain links TRBV7-8 with TRBJ2-2, with 9 bases that match TRBD1. The V gene end was trimmed by 2 bases and the J gene end by 6 bases; junction bases not matched to a gene: 10. This CDR3 comprises 17 residues. Germline CDR1 and CDR2: SGHVS and FQNEAQ. In nucleotides, the CDR3 is TGTGCCAGCAGCTTATCCGGGACAGGGAAGGGGGCCGGGGAGCTGTTTTTT. This gives the protein CASSLSGTGKGAGELFF.

This clone was counted between two and nine times. The V and J genes are TRBV5-4 and TRBJ1-1, with no clear D. From germline, CDR1 is SGHNT and CDR2 YYREEE (reference sequence). The V end was cut by 2 bases, the J end by 7 bases, with 9 bases between. The CDR3 is made up of 12 amino acids. CDR3 sequence reads: CASSFANREAFF. The CDR3 bases are TGTGCCAGCAGCTTTGCGAACCGTGAAGCTTTCTTT.

The chain links TRBV25-1 to TRBJ2-3; D remains ambiguous. The length of the CDR3 is 14 residues. Trimming cost V 1 base and J 6 bases, with 11 bases left between them. Germline values: CDR1 MGHDK, CDR2 SYGVNS. The CDR3 DNA reads as TGTGCCAGCAGTGAATGGTCAGAGGCTGATACGCAGTATTTT. Translation: CASSEWSEADTQYF.

This chain uses TRBV19 with TRBJ1-2; 7 bases fit TRBD1. CDR3 length: 16 amino acids. In germline, CDR1 is LNHDA, CDR2 SQIVND (reference sequence). Trimming took 4 bases from V and 5 from J; bases not matched to a gene: 13. DNA for the CDR3: TGTGCCAGTAGTACTCCCTCGGGACAGAAAACGTATGGCTACACCTTC. It codes for CASSTPSGQKTYGYTF.

The rearrangement links TRBV7-9 to TRBJ1-6; D possibly corresponds to TRBD1 (6 bases). The CDR3 covers 15 residues. Trimming took 11 bases from V and 10 from J, leaving 24 bases between them. Germline assignment: CDR1 SEHNR and CDR2 FQNEAQ (reference sequence). The CDR3 spells CAGPTLQGFRSPLHF. In DNA, the CDR3 is TGTGCCGGCCCCACCCTACAGGGTTTTAGGTCACCCCTCCACTTT.

This clone appeared a few times. The rearrangement links TRBV30 to TRBJ1-5; D remains unclear. Germline V gene data show CDR1 as GTSNPN and CDR2 as SVGIG (reference sequence). Between the trimmed V and J ends, which lost 0 bases and 4 bases, there was a span of 7 bases. The CDR3 loop spans 13 amino acids. The CDR3 loop is CAWSVDTNQPQHF. DNA for the CDR3: TGTGCCTGGAGTGTAGACACGAATCAGCCCCAGCATTTT.

The chain uses TRBV15 and TRBJ1-6; the match to TRBD1 covers 8 bases. Germline V gene data show CDR1 as LNHNV and CDR2 as YYDKDF (reference sequence). CDR3 size: 14 residues. V was clipped by 5 bases and J by 10 bases; unmatched bases: 7. CDR3 coding DNA: TGTGCCACCAGCCTAGGACAGGGCGTATCACCCCTCCACTTT. This codes for CATSLGQGVSPLHF.

The CDR3 DNA is TGTGCCAGCAGTACCTGGATAGGGGGCGCGGAGCCCCAGCATTTT. This translates into CASSTWIGGAEPQHF. The chain is built from TRBV28 and TRBJ1-5; 7 nucleotides match TRBD1. CDR3 size: 15 residues. The trim removed 5 bases at V and 8 bases at J, leaving 12 bases unmatched. Looked up from germline, CDR1 is MDHEN and CDR2 is SYDVKM.

The chain recombines TRBV5-4 with TRBJ2-1, with TRBD1 matching 8 bases. The ends lost 4 bases at V and 3 bases at J; junction bases unmatched: 9. The CDR3 length is 16 residues. Germline values: CDR1 SGHNT, CDR2 YYREEE (reference sequence). This CDR3 is CASSRPTGGRYNEQFF. The CDR3 coding sequence is TGTGCCAGCAGCCGTCCTACAGGGGGGCGCTACAATGAGCAGTTCTTC. The entire variable domain, with the rest obtained from reference TRBV5-4 and TRBJ2-1, is as follows: ETGVTQSPTHLIKTRGQQVTLRCSSQSGHNTVSWYQQALGQGPQFIFQYYREEENGRGNFPPRFSGLQFPNYSSELNVNALELDDSALYLCASSRPTGGRYNEQFFGPGTRLTVL.

The rearrangement links TRBV12-3 or TRBV12-4 to TRBJ1-5; no reliable D call. CDR3 size: 13 residues. V lost 1 base and J 7 bases, leaving 8 bases between the germline ends. The CDR3 coding sequence is TGTGCCAGCAGTTTAGGCCCGGGGCAGCCCCAGCATTTT. As protein: CASSLGPGQPQHF.

This sequence joins TRBV7-9 and TRBJ1-4, with 9 bases lining up with TRBD1. This CDR3 spans 14 amino acids. Germline V gives CDR1 SEHNR, CDR2 FQNEAQ (reference sequence). The V and J ends lost 7 bases and 8 bases, in that order; junction bases with no gene match: 8. The CDR3 is CASTLDRGGEKLFF. The CDR3 nucleotides read TGTGCCAGCACCCTGGACAGGGGAGGCGAAAAACTGTTTTTT.

The CDR3 nucleotides read TGTGCCAGCAGTTGGGGGACTATGAACACCGGGGAGCTGTTTTTT. The encoded protein is CASSWGTMNTGELFF. The V gene is TRBV28, the J gene TRBJ2-2; 7 bases line up with TRBD2. This CDR3 spans 15 amino acids. CDR1 is MDHEN and CDR2 is SYDVKM in the germline V gene. J gave up 1 base and V 4 bases, and 3 bases lay outside the gene matches.